This T cell receptor (beta chain) was captured by sequencing in a study of blood T cell repertoires in COVID-19. About the research overall: Researchers got acute and convalescent COVID-19 samples from the United States, Italy and Spain. T cells, B-cell-depleted T cells, or PBMCs supplied cDNA or gDNA.

Per the original data handling: Reference gene primer amplification gave nucleated cell count estimates. Repertoires were generated with immunoSEQ multiplex PCR, while TCRdb's copy carries only in-frame clones and drops some. V and J calls and clone size are copied from that table; D and trimming were computed from the DNA. The sample lists 50,000 or so clones, around 81% occurring once. The V gene's germline CDR1 is LNHDA and CDR2 SQIVND (reference sequence). This CDR3 has 13 amino acids. V lost 8 bases to trimming and J lost 6 bases, with 14 bases between them. Only a few counts were recorded for this clone.

This sequence joins TRBV19 and TRBJ1-5; D gene uncertain. This TCR was sampled from a woman aged 60-75 years with acute or convalescent COVID-19. The specimen was peripheral blood. CDR3 protein: CASDLGDAQPQHF. CDR3 DNA sequence: TGTGCCAGTGACCTCGGGGATGCTCAGCCCCAGCATTTT.